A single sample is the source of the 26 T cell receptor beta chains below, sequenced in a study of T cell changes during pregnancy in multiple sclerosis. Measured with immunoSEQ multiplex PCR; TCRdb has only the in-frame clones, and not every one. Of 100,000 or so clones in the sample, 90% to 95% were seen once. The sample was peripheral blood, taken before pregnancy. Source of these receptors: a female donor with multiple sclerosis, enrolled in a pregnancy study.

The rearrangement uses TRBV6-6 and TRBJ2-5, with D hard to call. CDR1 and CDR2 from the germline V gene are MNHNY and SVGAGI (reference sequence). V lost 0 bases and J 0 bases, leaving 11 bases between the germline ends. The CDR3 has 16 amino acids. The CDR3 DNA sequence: TGTGCCAGCAGTTACTCGTCTCCACAGAACCAAGAGACCCAGTACTTC. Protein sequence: CASSYSSPQNQETQYF.

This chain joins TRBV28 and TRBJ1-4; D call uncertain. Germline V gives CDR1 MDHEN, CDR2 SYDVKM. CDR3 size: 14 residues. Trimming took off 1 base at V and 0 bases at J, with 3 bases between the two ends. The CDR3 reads CASSLYTTNEKLFF. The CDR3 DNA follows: TGTGCCAGCAGTTTATATACAACTAATGAAAAACTGTTTTTT.

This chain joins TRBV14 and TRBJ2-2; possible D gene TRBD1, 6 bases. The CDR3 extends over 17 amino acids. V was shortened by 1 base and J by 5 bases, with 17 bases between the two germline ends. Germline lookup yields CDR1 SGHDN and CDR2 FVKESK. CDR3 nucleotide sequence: TGTGCCAGCAGCCAAGTGGAAGGGGGAGTCGGAACCGGGGAGCTGTTTTTT. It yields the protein CASSQVEGGVGTGELFF.

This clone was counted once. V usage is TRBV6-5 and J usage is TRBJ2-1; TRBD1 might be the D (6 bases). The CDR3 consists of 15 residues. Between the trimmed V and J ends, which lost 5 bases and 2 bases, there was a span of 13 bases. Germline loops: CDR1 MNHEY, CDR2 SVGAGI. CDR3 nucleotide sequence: TGTGCCAGCAGTCCCGGACAGTGGACCTACAATGAGCAGTTCTTC. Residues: CASSPGQWTYNEQFF.

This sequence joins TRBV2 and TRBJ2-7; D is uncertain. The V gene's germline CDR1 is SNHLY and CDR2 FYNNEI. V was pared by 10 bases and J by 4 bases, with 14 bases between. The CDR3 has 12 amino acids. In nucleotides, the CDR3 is TGTGCCACCTCTACTACACCTTACGAGCAGTACTTC. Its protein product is CATSTTPYEQYF. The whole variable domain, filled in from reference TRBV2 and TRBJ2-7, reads EPEVTQTPSHQVTQMGQEVILRCVPISNHLYFYWYRQILGQKVEFLVSFYNNEISEKSEIFDDQFSVERPDGSNFTLKIRSTKLEDSAMYFCATSTTPYEQYFGPGTRLTVT.

The CDR3 DNA reads TGTGCCAGCTCACCGTTTGACAGCCAAGAGACCCAGTACTTC. Translation: CASSPFDSQETQYF. This sequence joins TRBV18 and TRBJ2-5; D is possibly TRBD1 (5 bases). This CDR3 is built from 14 residues. Germline V lookup: CDR1 KGHSH, CDR2 LQKENI. Trimming shortened V by 3 bases and J by 1 base, and 9 bases separated the two germline ends.

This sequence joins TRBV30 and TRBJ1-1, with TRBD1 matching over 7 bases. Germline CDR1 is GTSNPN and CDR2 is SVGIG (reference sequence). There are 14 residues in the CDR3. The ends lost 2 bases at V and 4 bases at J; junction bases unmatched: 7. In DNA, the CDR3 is TGTGCCTGGAGTATACAACAGGGGTTCACTGAAGCTTTCTTT. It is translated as CAWSIQQGFTEAFF.

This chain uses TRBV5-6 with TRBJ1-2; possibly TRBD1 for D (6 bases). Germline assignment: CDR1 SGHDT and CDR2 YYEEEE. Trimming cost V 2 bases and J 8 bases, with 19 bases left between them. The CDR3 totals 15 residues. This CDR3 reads CASSFTHRGAQGYTF. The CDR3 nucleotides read TGTGCCAGCAGCTTTACTCATCGGGGGGCGCAGGGCTACACCTTC.

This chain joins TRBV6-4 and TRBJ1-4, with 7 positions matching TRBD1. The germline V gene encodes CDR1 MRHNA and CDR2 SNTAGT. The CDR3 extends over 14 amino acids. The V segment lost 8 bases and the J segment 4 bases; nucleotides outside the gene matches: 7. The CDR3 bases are TGTGCCAGCCGATACCGGGACAGTAATGAAAAACTGTTTTTT. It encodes CASRYRDSNEKLFF.

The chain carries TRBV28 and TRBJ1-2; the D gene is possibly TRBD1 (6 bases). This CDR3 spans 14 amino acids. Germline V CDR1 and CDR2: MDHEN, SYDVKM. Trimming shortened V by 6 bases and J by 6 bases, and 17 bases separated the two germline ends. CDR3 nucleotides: TGTGCCAGCAGGACACTTGGGGGGGCAGATGGCTACACCTTC. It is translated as CASRTLGGADGYTF.

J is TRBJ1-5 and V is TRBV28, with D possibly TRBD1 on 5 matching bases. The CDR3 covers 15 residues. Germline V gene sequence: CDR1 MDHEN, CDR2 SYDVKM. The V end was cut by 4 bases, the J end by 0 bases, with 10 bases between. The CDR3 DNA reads TGTGCCAGCAGTTACCTCAGGGATAGCAATCAGCCCCAGCATTTT. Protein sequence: CASSYLRDSNQPQHF.

In DNA, the CDR3 is TGTGCCAGCAGCTTAGCGGGACTCGGGGAGACCCAGTACTTC. It yields the protein CASSLAGLGETQYF. The chain links TRBV7-2 to TRBJ2-5; D possibly corresponds to TRBD2 (6 bases). The ends were cut back, 0 bases at V and 5 bases at J, with 10 bases in the middle. Germline V gene lookup returns CDR1 SGHTA and CDR2 FQGNSA. This CDR3 has 14 amino acids.

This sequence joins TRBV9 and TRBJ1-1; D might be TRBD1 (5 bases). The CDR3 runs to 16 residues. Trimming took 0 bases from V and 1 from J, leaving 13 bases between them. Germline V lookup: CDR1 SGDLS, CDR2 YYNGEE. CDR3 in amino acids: CASSVGGGRKNTEAFF. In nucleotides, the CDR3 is TGTGCCAGCAGCGTAGGGGGGGGGAGAAAGAACACTGAAGCTTTCTTT.

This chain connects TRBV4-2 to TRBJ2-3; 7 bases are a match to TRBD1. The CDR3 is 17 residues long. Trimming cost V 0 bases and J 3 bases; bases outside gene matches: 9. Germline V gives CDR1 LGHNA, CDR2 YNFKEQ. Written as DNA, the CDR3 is TGTGCCAGCAGCCAAGAAGGGGGCCGTTCCTGGACAGATACGCAGTATTTT. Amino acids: CASSQEGGRSWTDTQYF.

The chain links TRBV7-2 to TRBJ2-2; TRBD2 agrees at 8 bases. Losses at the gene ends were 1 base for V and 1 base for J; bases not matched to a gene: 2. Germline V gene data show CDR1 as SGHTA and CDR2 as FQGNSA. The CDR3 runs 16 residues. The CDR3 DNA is TGTGCCAGCAGCTTAGTACTAGCGGTGAACACCGGGGAGCTGTTTTTT. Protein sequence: CASSLVLAVNTGELFF.

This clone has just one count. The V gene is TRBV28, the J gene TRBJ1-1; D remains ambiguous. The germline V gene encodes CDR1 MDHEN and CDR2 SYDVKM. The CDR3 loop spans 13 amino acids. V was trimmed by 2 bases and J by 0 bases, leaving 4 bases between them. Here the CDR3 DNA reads TGTGCCAGCAGTTTACAGATGAACACTGAAGCTTTCTTT. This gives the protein CASSLQMNTEAFF.

The CDR3 reads CASSEWAGETGELFF. Here the CDR3 DNA reads TGTGCCAGCAGTGAATGGGCAGGGGAAACCGGGGAGCTGTTTTTT. The rearrangement uses TRBV6-1 and TRBJ2-2; possible D gene TRBD1, 6 bases. CDR3 length equals 15 residues. The V and J ends lost 2 bases and 5 bases respectively, with 12 bases between them. Germline lookup yields CDR1 MNHNS and CDR2 SASEGT.

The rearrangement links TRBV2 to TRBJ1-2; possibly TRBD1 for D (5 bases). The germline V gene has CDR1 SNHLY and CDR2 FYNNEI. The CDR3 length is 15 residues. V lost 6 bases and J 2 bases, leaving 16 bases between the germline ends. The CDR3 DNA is TGTGCCAGCAGAACGACAGAAAACTTAAACTATGGCTACACCTTC. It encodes CASRTTENLNYGYTF.

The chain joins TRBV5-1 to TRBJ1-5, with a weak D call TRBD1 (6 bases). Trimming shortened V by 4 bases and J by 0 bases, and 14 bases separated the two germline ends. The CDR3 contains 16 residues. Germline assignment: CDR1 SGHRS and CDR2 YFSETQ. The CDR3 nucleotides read TGCGCCAGCAGCCCCGAAGGGGGAAGTAGCAATCAGCCCCAGCATTTT. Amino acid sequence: CASSPEGGSSNQPQHF.

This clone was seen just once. As DNA, the CDR3 is TGTGCCAGCAGTGACAGGACTGGATCCGGGGAGCTGTTTTTT. Residues: CASSDRTGSGELFF. The chain couples TRBV2 to TRBJ2-2, with D perhaps TRBD2 (5 bases). CDR1 is SNHLY and CDR2 is FYNNEI in the germline V gene. There are 14 residues in the CDR3. V shed 3 bases and J shed 6 bases, with 11 bases lying between them.

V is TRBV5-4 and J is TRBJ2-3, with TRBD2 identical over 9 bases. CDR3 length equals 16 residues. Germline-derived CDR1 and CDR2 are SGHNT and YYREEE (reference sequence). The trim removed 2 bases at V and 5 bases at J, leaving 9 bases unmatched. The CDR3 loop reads CASSFKREVGGDTQYF. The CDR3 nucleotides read TGTGCCAGCAGCTTCAAGCGGGAGGTGGGGGGAGATACGCAGTATTTT.

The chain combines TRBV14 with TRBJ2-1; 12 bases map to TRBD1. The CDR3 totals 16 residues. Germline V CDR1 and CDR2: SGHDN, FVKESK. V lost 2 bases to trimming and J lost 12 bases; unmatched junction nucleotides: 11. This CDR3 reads CASSQLSGQGAPRQFF. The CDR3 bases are TGTGCCAGCAGCCAATTGTCGGGACAGGGGGCTCCGAGGCAGTTCTTC.

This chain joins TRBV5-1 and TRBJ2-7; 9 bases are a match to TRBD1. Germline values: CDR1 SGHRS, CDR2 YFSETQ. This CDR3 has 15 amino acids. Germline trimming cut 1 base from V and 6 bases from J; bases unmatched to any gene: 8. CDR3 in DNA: TGCGCCAGCAGCTTGATAGGACAGGGGCCCCTCGAGCAGTACTTC. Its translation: CASSLIGQGPLEQYF.

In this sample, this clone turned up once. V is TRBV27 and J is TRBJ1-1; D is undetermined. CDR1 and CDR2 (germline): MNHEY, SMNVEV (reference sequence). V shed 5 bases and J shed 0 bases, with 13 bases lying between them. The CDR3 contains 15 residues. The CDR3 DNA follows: TGTGCCAGCAGTATTACAGTAAGGTTGAACACTGAAGCTTTCTTT. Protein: CASSITVRLNTEAFF.

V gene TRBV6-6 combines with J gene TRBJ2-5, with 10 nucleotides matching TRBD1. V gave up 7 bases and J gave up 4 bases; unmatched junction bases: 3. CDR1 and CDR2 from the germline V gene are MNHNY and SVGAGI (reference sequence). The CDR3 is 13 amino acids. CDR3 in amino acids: CASTGDRGETQYF. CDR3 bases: TGTGCCAGCACCGGGGACAGGGGAGAGACCCAGTACTTC.

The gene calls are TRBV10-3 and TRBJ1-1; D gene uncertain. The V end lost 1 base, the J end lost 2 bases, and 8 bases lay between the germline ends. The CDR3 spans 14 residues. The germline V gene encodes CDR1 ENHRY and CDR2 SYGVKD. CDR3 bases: TGTGCCATCAGTGAGTTGGGCATAAACACTGAAGCTTTCTTT. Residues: CAISELGINTEAFF.